Following are 27 T cell receptor beta chains from one sample sequenced in a study of shared clonotypes between healthy human individuals. Assay used: immunoSEQ multiplex PCR; TCRdb lists only in-frame clones, some missing. The sample contains some 490,000 clones, around 80% of which appear only once. Sequences were obtained from PBMCs. All receptors come from a woman aged 40-49 years in good health. Some clones in this sample may be carry-over from other donors' samples.

V is TRBV6-1 and J is TRBJ1-2; D remains unclear. This CDR3 spans 14 amino acids. V shed 4 bases and J shed 8 bases, with 17 bases lying between them. CDR1 MNHNS and CDR2 SASEGT come from the germline V gene. The CDR3 loop is CASSATREGSGYTF. The CDR3 nucleotides read TGTGCCAGCAGTGCTACGCGCGAGGGAAGCGGCTACACCTTC.

Points on this clone: Additional DNA sequences in this sample encode the identical CDR3. The V call is TRBV5-1, the J call TRBJ1-3; no definite D call. The CDR3 is made up of 15 amino acids. Per germline, CDR1 SGHRS and CDR2 YFSETQ. V lost 0 bases to trimming and J lost 0 bases, with 7 bases between them. CDR3 sequence: CASSLGRTSGNTIYF. The CDR3 DNA is TGCGCCAGCAGCTTGGGCAGGACCTCTGGAAACACCATATATTTT.

The rearrangement links TRBV4-2 to TRBJ2-3; tentative D call: TRBD1 (6 bases). The CDR3 runs to 16 residues. V gave up 0 bases and J gave up 6 bases, with 16 bases separating them. Germline V gene data show CDR1 as LGHNA and CDR2 as YNFKEQ. The CDR3 sequence is CASSQDLGHPEDTQYF. CDR3 DNA sequence: TGTGCCAGCAGCCAAGATCTGGGACATCCGGAGGATACGCAGTATTTT.

The chain has TRBV6-5 and TRBJ2-6, with D possibly matching TRBD2 (6 bases). The germline V and J ends were trimmed by 5 bases and 2 bases, with 10 bases remaining between them. Per the germline V gene, CDR1 is MNHEY and CDR2 is SVGAGI. This CDR3 spans 15 amino acids. CDR3: CASSPRRAGANVLTF. CDR3 nucleotides: TGTGCCAGCAGTCCACGGAGGGCTGGGGCCAACGTCCTGACTTTC.

The J gene is TRBJ2-6, the V gene TRBV28; the D is unclear. V gave up 4 bases and J gave up 1 base, with 8 bases separating them. Germline lookup yields CDR1 MDHEN and CDR2 SYDVKM. This CDR3 has 15 amino acids. CDR3 amino acids: CASSSTASGANVLTF. CDR3 bases: TGTGCCAGCAGTTCTACAGCTTCTGGGGCCAACGTCCTGACTTTC.

The V and J genes are TRBV19 and TRBJ2-1; 9 bases match TRBD2. From germline, CDR1 is LNHDA and CDR2 SQIVND (reference sequence). The CDR3 spans 15 residues. J was trimmed by 8 bases and V by 5 bases; bases with no gene match: 10. This chain's CDR3 is CASSRFSGSVDEQFF. CDR3 in DNA: TGTGCCAGTAGTCGGTTTAGCGGGAGTGTAGATGAGCAGTTCTTC.

V gene TRBV11-2 combines with J gene TRBJ1-6, with D unresolved. The CDR3 length is 17 residues. CDR1 is SGHAT and CDR2 is FQNNGV in the germline V gene. Trimming left V 4 bases short and J 5 bases short, with 18 bases between. CDR3 sequence: CASSSPPRRRNNSPLHF. The CDR3 DNA is TGTGCCAGCAGCTCCCCCCCCCGGCGCCGAAATAATTCACCCCTCCACTTT.

Note on this clone: A far larger clone lies a single base away; this is likely a read error. The chain carries TRBV28 and TRBJ1-5, with TRBD1 identical over 11 bases. Germline-derived CDR1 and CDR2 are MDHEN and SYDVKM. CDR3 length: 15 amino acids. Trimming took 4 bases from V and 6 from J; bases not matched to a gene: 5. CDR3 residues: CASSSRTGGTQPQHF. The CDR3 coding sequence is TGTGCCAGCAGTTCTCGGACAGGGGGCACTCAGCCCCAGCATTTT.

This clone was picked up one time. The chain employs TRBV6-1 and TRBJ1-4; the D is unclear. CDR1 is MNHNS and CDR2 is SASEGT in the germline V gene. V lost 7 bases to trimming and J lost 7 bases, with 16 bases between them. There are 14 residues in the CDR3. CDR3 loop: CASIGVRGSEKLFF. The CDR3 coding sequence is TGTGCCAGCATCGGGGTACGTGGTAGTGAAAAACTGTTTTTT.

The J gene is TRBJ1-2, the V gene TRBV19; 7 bases align to TRBD1. J was trimmed by 3 bases and V by 3 bases; bases with no gene match: 7. The CDR3 has 15 residues. Looked up from germline, CDR1 is LNHDA and CDR2 is SQIVND (reference sequence). Written as DNA, the CDR3 is TGTGCCAGTAGTATGAACCCGGACAGGTACTATGGCTACACCTTC. As protein: CASSMNPDRYYGYTF.

The sample holds a few counts of this clone. The chain couples TRBV21-1 to TRBJ1-4; the table's D call of TRBD1 was not tested on the DNA. TRBV21-1 is flagged as a pseudogene. CDR3 length equals 12 residues. The CDR3 nucleotides read TGTGCCAGCAGCTACCACACTGAAAAACTGTTTTTT. Protein: CASSYHTEKLFF.

The chain carries TRBV6-5 and TRBJ2-7; no definite D call. The CDR3 is 14 amino acids. Germline CDR1 is MNHEY and CDR2 is SVGAGI. V gave up 5 bases and J gave up 3 bases, with 14 bases separating them. CDR3 in DNA: TGTGCCAGCAGTCCCTTTAATGGGCTCTACGAGCAGTACTTC. The encoded protein is CASSPFNGLYEQYF.

The rearrangement joins TRBV27 to TRBJ1-6; D remains unclear. The V gene lost 6 bases and the J gene lost 6 bases, with 12 bases spanning the gap. Germline CDR1 MNHEY, CDR2 SMNVEV (reference sequence). The CDR3 has 14 residues. The DNA of the CDR3 is TGTGCCAGCAGCCCGCGGTGGGGTAATTCACCCCTCCACTTT. Residues: CASSPRWGNSPLHF.

The chain joins TRBV11-2 to TRBJ2-1; TRBD2 agrees at 10 bases. Trimming cost V 6 bases and J 1 base; bases outside gene matches: 3. Germline values: CDR1 SGHAT, CDR2 FQNNGV. The CDR3 consists of 15 residues. CDR3 sequence: CASSQREGSYNEQFF. The CDR3, as DNA: TGTGCCAGCAGTCAGCGGGAGGGGTCCTACAATGAGCAGTTCTTC.

The J gene is TRBJ1-1, the V gene TRBV5-5, with 7 bases that match TRBD1. The junction had 9 bases not matched to a gene; V was cut back by 5 bases and J by 5 bases. In germline, CDR1 is SGHKS, CDR2 YYEKEE (reference sequence). This CDR3 has 14 amino acids. The DNA of the CDR3 is TGTGCCAGCAGATACAGGGGTAAGGGGACTGAAGCTTTCTTT. This translates into CASRYRGKGTEAFF.

This chain joins TRBV11-2 and TRBJ1-4; D uncertain. Between the trimmed V and J ends, which lost 3 bases and 8 bases, there was a span of 13 bases. Germline V gives CDR1 SGHAT, CDR2 FQNNGV. The CDR3 is 14 residues long. The CDR3 region is CASSFGVANEKLFF. The DNA of the CDR3 is TGTGCCAGCAGCTTTGGGGTAGCGAACGAAAAACTGTTTTTT.

The chain joins TRBV2 to TRBJ2-7; no firm D call. Germline V gives CDR1 SNHLY, CDR2 FYNNEI. Trimming took off 6 bases at V and 3 bases at J, with 12 bases between the two ends. The CDR3 covers 13 residues. The CDR3 here is CASRDGPFYEQYF. In nucleotides, the CDR3 is TGTGCCAGCAGGGATGGACCCTTCTACGAGCAGTACTTC.

Concerning this clone itself: Additional DNA sequences in this sample encode the identical CDR3. V usage is TRBV30 and J usage is TRBJ1-3; tentative D call: TRBD1 (5 bases). The CDR3 is made up of 12 amino acids. Germline assignment: CDR1 GTSNPN and CDR2 SVGIG (reference sequence). Trimming pared 4 bases from V and 2 bases from J, leaving 6 bases between. The chain's CDR3 is CAWTGTGNTIYF. The CDR3 coding sequence is TGTGCCTGGACAGGGACTGGAAACACCATATATTTT. The whole variable domain, filled in from reference TRBV30 and TRBJ1-3, reads SQTIHQWPATLVQPVGSPLSLECTVEGTSNPNLYWYRQAAGRGLQLLFYSVGIGQISSEVPQNLSASRPQDRQFILSSKKLLLSDSGFYLCAWTGTGNTIYFGEGSWLTVV.

The rearrangement links TRBV13 to TRBJ1-4, with D unclear. This CDR3 region has 14 residues. The V gene's germline CDR1 is PRHDT and CDR2 FYEKMQ (reference sequence). The V gene lost 3 bases and the J gene lost 7 bases, with 12 bases spanning the gap. DNA of the CDR3: TGTGCCAGCAGCTTGGTCCCGGAGGCTGAAAAACTGTTTTTT. As protein: CASSLVPEAEKLFF.

V usage is TRBV7-8 and J usage is TRBJ1-1, with TRBD1 identical over 11 bases. The junction had 7 bases not matched to a gene; V was cut back by 5 bases and J by 5 bases. Per the germline V gene, CDR1 is SGHVS and CDR2 is FQNEAQ. This CDR3 contains 15 residues. CDR3 nucleotides: TGTGCCAGCAGCCCGGGACAGGGGGGAAGGACTGAAGCTTTCTTT. It specifies CASSPGQGGRTEAFF. Drawing the rest from reference TRBV7-8 and TRBJ1-1, the complete variable domain is GAGVSQSPRYKVAKRGQDVALRCDPISGHVSLFWYQQALGQGPEFLTYFQNEAQLDKSGLPSDRFFAERPEGSVSTLKIQRTQQEDSAVYLCASSPGQGGRTEAFFGQGTRLTVV.

The genes are TRBV5-6 and TRBJ2-3, with 7 bases fitting TRBD2. V dropped 4 bases and J dropped 13; count of bases not matched to a gene: 18. The CDR3 covers 15 residues. Germline CDR1 reads SGHDT; CDR2 reads YYEEEE. Here the CDR3 DNA reads TGTGCCAGCAGCCGGACGAAGCGGGAAGCCGTTGAAGAGTATTTT. Its translation is CASSRTKREAVEEYF.

Remarks on this clone: Other nucleotide sequences in the sample specify the same CDR3. This sequence joins TRBV18 and TRBJ2-7; D call uncertain. Trimming pared 0 bases from V and 0 bases from J, leaving 3 bases between. This CDR3 is 13 amino acids long. Germline V lookup: CDR1 KGHSH, CDR2 LQKENI. The CDR3 bases are TGTGCCAGCTCACCACCATTCTCCTACGAGCAGTACTTC. Residues: CASSPPFSYEQYF.

The V call is TRBV28, the J call TRBJ1-5, with a possible D match to TRBD1 (5 bases). This CDR3 comprises 16 residues. Germline lookup yields CDR1 MDHEN and CDR2 SYDVKM. Trimming shortened V by 7 bases and J by 4 bases, and 20 bases separated the two germline ends. This CDR3 reads CASIRPGGLRNQPQHF. The CDR3 DNA reads as TGTGCCAGCATCCGACCGGGGGGTTTAAGGAATCAGCCCCAGCATTTT.

This clone has a handful of counts. The V and J genes are TRBV30 and TRBJ2-5; D assignment may be TRBD1 or TRBD2 (6 bases each). The DNA end lines up better with TRBJ2-7; the J call may be wrong. This CDR3 is 12 amino acids long. The V gene's germline CDR1 is GTSNPN and CDR2 SVGIG (reference sequence). The CDR3 bases are TGTGCCTGGAGTAGGAGGGGGGACGAGCAGTACTTC. Amino acid sequence: CAWSRRGDEQYF.

This clone was observed a handful of times. The rearrangement links TRBV28 to TRBJ1-5; the D is unclear. Germline values: CDR1 MDHEN, CDR2 SYDVKM. V was clipped by 6 bases and J by 2 bases, with 11 bases between them. The CDR3 runs to 14 residues. CDR3 DNA sequence: TGTGCCAGCAGCCCCGTCGTGGGCAATCAGCCCCAGCATTTT. Translation: CASSPVVGNQPQHF.

This clone was found a few times. The chain is built from TRBV7-3 and TRBJ2-3; tentative D call: TRBD1 (5 bases). V was cut by 5 bases and J by 6 bases, with 18 bases left in between. CDR1 and CDR2 (germline): SGHTA, FQGTGA. CDR3 length: 15 amino acids. The CDR3 bases are TGTGCCAGCAGCCGAAGCTTGGGCCCAGGGGATACGCAGTATTTT. Amino acid sequence: CASSRSLGPGDTQYF.

The gene calls are TRBV5-3 and TRBJ2-3; D perhaps matches TRBD1 (5 bases). TRBV5-3 is an ORF for which the function is uncertain. Deletions cut 4 bases from V and 5 bases from J, with 20 bases between. CDR3 length: 16 residues. Here the CDR3 DNA reads TGTGCCAGAAGCCACGCCCGGGCTCCAAGGGGAGATACGCAGTATTTT. Its translation: CARSHARAPRGDTQYF.